This T cell receptor beta chain was documented in a study of cytomegalovirus exposure and HLA in healthy donors. Study in general: In an early release, HLA-typed donors contributed approximately 80 million unique TCR sequences.

The PCR had 60 Vbeta and 13 Jbeta primers. This table comes from immunoSEQ multiplex PCR, and its TCRdb copy is limited to in-frame clones, with some not included. The sample gives approximately 190,000 clones, 75% to 85% of which show up once; approximately 0.8% is in the top ten. As concerns this clone: What it binds is not known.

The CDR3 loop spans 13 amino acids. Trimming stripped 5 bases from V and 3 bases from J, with 9 bases between. Study outcomes and limitations: Some public TCRs appeared in many individuals, while most sequences were rare.

Sequenced: PBMCs. The gene calls are TRBV5-3 and TRBJ2-4; D call uncertain. Being an ORF, TRBV5-3 has a function that is uncertain. The TCR originated in a woman aged 18-30 years in good health and CMV-seronegative. CDR3 amino acids: CARRGPFKNIQYF. The DNA of the CDR3 is TGTGCCAGAAGGGGCCCTTTCAAAAACATTCAGTACTTC.